Shown below are 17 T cell receptor beta chains from a single sample sequenced in a study of shared clonotypes between healthy human individuals. The method was immunoSEQ multiplex PCR; TCRdb's version includes in-frame clones alone and lacks a portion of them. The sample records 2 million to 2.5 million clones, more than 90% being singletons. Source material: naive CD4+ T cells sorted from blood. The subset here: CD45RA+ positively selected. These receptors came from a young man in good health.

This clone was seen just once. The chain uses TRBV5-4 and TRBJ2-3, with 7 nucleotides matching TRBD2. Germline V gene data show CDR1 as SGHNT and CDR2 as YYREEE (reference sequence). This CDR3 has 15 amino acids. Germline trimming cut 4 bases from V and 0 bases from J; bases unmatched to any gene: 5. The CDR3 bases are TGTGCCAGCAGCAGGCAGCGGGGAAGCACAGATACGCAGTATTTT. Amino acids: CASSRQRGSTDTQYF.

The chain links TRBV6-1 to TRBJ1-5; D remains unclear. Germline CDR1 reads MNHNS; CDR2 reads SASEGT. V lost 2 bases, J lost 2 bases, and 16 bases lay in between. The CDR3 extends over 17 amino acids. Here the CDR3 reads CASSESVANSGNQPQHF. The CDR3 nucleotides are TGTGCCAGCAGTGAAAGCGTGGCAAATTCTGGCAATCAGCCCCAGCATTTT.

This clone has only one observation. Other DNA sequences within the sample encode an identical CDR3. V is TRBV5-6 and J is TRBJ1-2; D is possibly TRBD1 (6 bases). The V end was cut by 7 bases, the J end by 4 bases, with 11 bases between. The CDR3 totals 12 residues. Germline CDR1 SGHDT, CDR2 YYEEEE. CDR3 nucleotides: TGTGCCAGCGCTACAGGGCGCTATGGCTACACCTTC. Translated, it gives CASATGRYGYTF.

V and J are TRBV5-4 and TRBJ2-1, with a weak D call TRBD2 (6 bases). The length of the CDR3 is 16 residues. Per germline, CDR1 SGHNT and CDR2 YYREEE (reference sequence). V lost 4 bases and J lost 10, with 24 bases in between. This chain's CDR3 is CASSRVAAAVLREQFF. CDR3 coding DNA: TGTGCCAGCAGCAGAGTAGCGGCAGCAGTGTTGCGGGAGCAGTTCTTC.

This clone was detected only a few times. The chain couples TRBV27 to TRBJ1-1; tentatively, D is TRBD1 (6 bases). This CDR3 spans 13 amino acids. V was clipped by 7 bases and J by 4 bases, with 13 bases between them. Germline CDR1 MNHEY, CDR2 SMNVEV (reference sequence). CDR3 region: CASKGGLATEAFF. CDR3 in DNA: TGTGCCAGCAAAGGGGGGCTGGCCACTGAAGCTTTCTTT.

This clone was counted once. The rearrangement uses TRBV28 and TRBJ1-2, with D uncertain. The V end lost 6 bases, the J end lost 5 bases, and 10 bases lay between the germline ends. The CDR3 has 12 residues. The germline CDR1 and CDR2 sequences are MDHEN and SYDVKM. The CDR3 DNA is TGTGCCAGCAGCCCCCATGGTTATGGCTACACCTTC. Translated, it gives CASSPHGYGYTF.

V is TRBV5-4 and J is TRBJ2-2; TRBD2 is a possible D gene (5 bases). Looked up from germline, CDR1 is SGHNT and CDR2 is YYREEE (reference sequence). V lost 2 bases, J lost 6 bases, and 11 bases lay in between. This CDR3 contains 14 residues. The CDR3 coding sequence is TGTGCCAGCAGCTTCCTTGCGGGTTCCGGGGAGCTGTTTTTT. Translation: CASSFLAGSGELFF.

The chain employs TRBV10-1 and TRBJ1-2; 7 bases map to TRBD1. The germline CDR1 and CDR2 sequences are WNHNN and SYGVQD (reference sequence). The J segment lost 0 bases and the V segment lost 6 bases, leaving 7 bases of the junction unmatched. The CDR3 consists of 15 residues. The CDR3 loop is CASRGQKPTNYGYTF. Written as DNA, the CDR3 is TGCGCCAGCAGGGGACAGAAACCTACTAACTATGGCTACACCTTC.

With regard to this clone: The sample has other DNA sequences that encode this CDR3 too. The CDR3 DNA reads TGTGCCAGCAGTTCGACAGTCTCTGGAAACACCATATATTTT. As protein: CASSSTVSGNTIYF. This chain joins TRBV28 and TRBJ1-3; possible D gene TRBD1, 5 bases. The CDR3 has 14 amino acids. V was cut by 4 bases and J by 0 bases, with 7 bases left in between. Germline V gene lookup returns CDR1 MDHEN and CDR2 SYDVKM.

The genes are TRBV5-4 and TRBJ1-6; 9 bases map to TRBD1. After removal of 4 bases from V and 9 bases from J, the junction contained 5 bases not matched to a gene. Per the germline V gene, CDR1 is SGHNT and CDR2 is YYREEE (reference sequence). The CDR3 has 14 amino acids. DNA for the CDR3: TGTGCCAGCAGCGCCGGACAGGGGACTTCACCCCTCCACTTT. Protein: CASSAGQGTSPLHF.

Comment on this clone: Its ends do not fully match the called genes, so a read error is possible. The chain combines TRBV7-7 with TRBJ2-5, with 7 bases identical to TRBD1. This CDR3 spans 15 amino acids. Germline V gene lookup returns CDR1 SSHAT and CDR2 FNYEAQ (reference sequence). The DNA of the CDR3 is TGTGCTAGCATAGACAGGGTGTTGAGGAAAGAGACCCAGTACTTC. Translation gives CASIDRVLRKETQYF.

This chain joins TRBV9 and TRBJ1-1; no reliable D call. The CDR3 contains 15 residues. The V gene's germline CDR1 is SGDLS and CDR2 YYNGEE. Trimming removed 1 base at V and 0 bases at J, with 10 bases between. The CDR3 reads CASSVNGELNTEAFF. The CDR3 nucleotides are TGTGCCAGCAGCGTAAACGGGGAGTTGAACACTGAAGCTTTCTTT.

This clone was counted once. The chain has TRBV5-1 and TRBJ1-1, with 8 bases matching TRBD1. CDR3 size: 18 residues. Germline loops: CDR1 SGHRS, CDR2 YFSETQ. V lost 2 bases and J lost 1; bases outside the gene matches: 13. CDR3 nucleotides: TGCGCCAGCAGCTTCCCTAAGACAGGGGTCAGTGGGAACACTGAAGCTTTCTTT. Translating it yields CASSFPKTGVSGNTEAFF.

The V and J genes are TRBV7-6 and TRBJ2-7, with no clear D. The V and J ends lost 1 base and 6 bases respectively, with 13 bases between them. Germline CDR1 SGHVS, CDR2 FNYEAQ. The CDR3 totals 14 residues. CDR3 nucleotides: TGTGCCAGCAGCTTAGTTCAAAGCCTCGGCGAGCAGTACTTC. Translation: CASSLVQSLGEQYF.

Note on this clone: This sample also contains other DNA sequences that code for the same CDR3. The chain recombines TRBV28 with TRBJ1-1; D is unresolved. V shed 2 bases and J shed 5 bases, with 3 bases lying between them. CDR3 length: 11 amino acids. Germline CDR1 is MDHEN and CDR2 is SYDVKM. The CDR3 protein is CASSLRTEAFF. CDR3 coding DNA: TGTGCCAGCAGTTTAAGGACTGAAGCTTTCTTT. The full variable domain, its missing parts supplied by reference TRBV28 and TRBJ1-1, is DVKVTQSSRYLVKRTGEKVFLECVQDMDHENMFWYRQDPGLGLRLIYFSYDVKMKEKGDIPEGYSVSREKKERFSLILESASTNQTSMYLCASSLRTEAFFGQGTRLTVV.

The chain links TRBV2 to TRBJ2-3, with 10 nucleotides matching TRBD1. CDR3 length: 15 amino acids. The germline CDR1 and CDR2 sequences are SNHLY and FYNNEI. V trimming: 7 bases; J trimming: 0 bases; junction bases outside the gene matches: 4. DNA for the CDR3: TGTGCCAGCAAATGGACAGGGGGTAGCACAGATACGCAGTATTTT. It codes for CASKWTGGSTDTQYF. Full variable domain (missing parts from reference TRBV2 and TRBJ2-3): EPEVTQTPSHQVTQMGQEVILRCVPISNHLYFYWYRQILGQKVEFLVSFYNNEISEKSEIFDDQFSVERPDGSNFTLKIRSTKLEDSAMYFCASKWTGGSTDTQYFGPGTRLTVL.

The CDR3 region is CASSRDFSTDTQYF. The CDR3 DNA sequence: TGTGCCAGCAGCCGGGACTTCAGCACAGATACGCAGTATTTT. The chain employs TRBV6-1 and TRBJ2-3; possible D gene TRBD2, 6 bases. The V and J ends lost 6 bases and 0 bases respectively, with 10 bases between them. Germline loops: CDR1 MNHNS, CDR2 SASEGT. The CDR3 has 14 amino acids.